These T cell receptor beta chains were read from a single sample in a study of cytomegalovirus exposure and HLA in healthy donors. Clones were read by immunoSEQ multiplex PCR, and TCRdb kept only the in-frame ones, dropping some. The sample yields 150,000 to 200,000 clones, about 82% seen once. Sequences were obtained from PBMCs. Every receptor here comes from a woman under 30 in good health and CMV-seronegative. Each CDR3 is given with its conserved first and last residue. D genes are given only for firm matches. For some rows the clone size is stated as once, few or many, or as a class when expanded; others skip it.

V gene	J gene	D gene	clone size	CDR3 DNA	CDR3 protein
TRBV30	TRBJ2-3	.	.	TGTGCTTGGAGATTCTGGCGGGGAAAGACAGATACGCAGTATTTT	CAWRFWRGKTDTQYF
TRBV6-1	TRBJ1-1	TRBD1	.	TGTGCCAGCAGTGAAGAGGGGGCAGGAGTGACTGAAGCTTTCTTT	CASSEEGAGVTEAFF
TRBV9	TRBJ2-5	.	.	TGTGCCAGCAGTCTCGCTATACAAGAGACCCAGTACTTC	CASSLAIQETQYF
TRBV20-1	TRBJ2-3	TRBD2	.	TGCAGTATAAGAGCGGGGGATACGCAGTATTTT	CSIRAGDTQYF
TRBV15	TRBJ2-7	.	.	TGTGCCACCAGCAGAGGCCAGGCATCGGGGTTGGGCGAGCAGTACTTC	CATSRGQASGLGEQYF
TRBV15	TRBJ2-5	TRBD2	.	TGTGCCACCAGCAGAGGACCTAGCGGGAGGGAGGAGACCCAGTACTTC	CATSRGPSGREETQYF
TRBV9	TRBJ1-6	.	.	TGTGCCAGCAGCGAGGGTACAGGATCGACCAATTCACCCCTCCACTTT	CASSEGTGSTNSPLHF
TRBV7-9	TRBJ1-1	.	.	TGTGCCAGCAGCTTAGGCACAGAGAACACTGAAGCTTTCTTT	CASSLGTENTEAFF
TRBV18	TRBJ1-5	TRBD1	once	TGTGCCAGCTCACTCAAGCCCCCGGGACAGGGGTACAATCAGCCCCAGCATTTT	CASSLKPPGQGYNQPQHF
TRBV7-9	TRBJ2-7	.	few	TGTGCCAGCAGCTTAGGGGCAACCGAGCAGTACTTC	CASSLGATEQYF
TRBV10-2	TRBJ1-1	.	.	TGCGCCAGCAGTGAATCTGGACAGCAGAACACTGAAGCTTTCTTT	CASSESGQQNTEAFF
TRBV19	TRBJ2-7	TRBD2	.	TGTGCCAGTAGCCCCATCCGGGGGGGCCCCTACGAGCAGTACTTC	CASSPIRGGPYEQYF
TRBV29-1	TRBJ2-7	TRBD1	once	TGCAGCGTGGGGGACAGACCCTACGAGCAGTACTTC	CSVGDRPYEQYF
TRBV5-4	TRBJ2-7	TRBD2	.	TGTGCCAGCAGCTACAGGACTAGCGGGTCCTACGAGCAGTACTTC	CASSYRTSGSYEQYF
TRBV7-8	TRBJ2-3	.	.	TGTGCCAGCAGCTCAGACTGGGCCGACAGTCGGACCGTCACAGATACGCAGTATTTT	CASSSDWADSRTVTDTQYF
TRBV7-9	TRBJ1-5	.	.	TGTGCCAGCAGCTCAGAAGGACAATTCTGGGGCAATCAGCCCCAGCATTTT	CASSSEGQFWGNQPQHF
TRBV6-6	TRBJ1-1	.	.	.	CASTSDRLNTEAFF
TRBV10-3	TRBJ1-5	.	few	TGTGCCATCAGTGAGTCGCCAGGCAATCAGCCCCAGCATTTT	CAISESPGNQPQHF
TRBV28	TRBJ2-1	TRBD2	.	TGTGCCAGCAGTCCAGGGACTAGATACAATGAGCAGTTCTTC	CASSPGTRYNEQFF
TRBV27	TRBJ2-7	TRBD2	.	TGTGCCAGCAGTTTAGGGACTAGCGGGACCTACGAGCAGTACTTC	CASSLGTSGTYEQYF
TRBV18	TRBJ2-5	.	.	TGTGCCAGCTCAAGACAGAACCAAGAGACCCAGTACTTC	CASSRQNQETQYF
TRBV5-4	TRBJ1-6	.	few	TGTGCCAGCAGCTTGGGACTTGATAATTCACCCCTCCACTTT	CASSLGLDNSPLHF
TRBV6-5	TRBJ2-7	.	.	TGTGCCAGCAAGGGCACAGCGGTAGTCTACGAGCAGTACTTC	CASKGTAVVYEQYF
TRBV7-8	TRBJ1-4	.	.	TGTGCCAGCAGGCTAAGGGGGACGGGTGAGAATGAAAAACTGTTTTTT	CASRLRGTGENEKLFF
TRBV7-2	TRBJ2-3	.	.	TGTGCCAGCAGCTTAGCTGGGGGAGGAGGGAGTCCAGATACGCAGTATTTT	CASSLAGGGGSPDTQYF
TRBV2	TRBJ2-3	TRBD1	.	TGTGCCAGCAGTGATGGGACAGGGGTCGGAGGAGATACGCAGTATTTT	CASSDGTGVGGDTQYF
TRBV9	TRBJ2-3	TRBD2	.	TGTGCCAGCAGCGTAGCCCTCTCCAGCGGGGGGGCAATGGATACGCAGTATTTT	CASSVALSSGGAMDTQYF
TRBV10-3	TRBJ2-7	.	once	TGTGCCATCAATAGGCCCCGGACAGAAGGTTCATACGAGCAGTACTTC	CAINRPRTEGSYEQYF
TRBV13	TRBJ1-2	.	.	TGTGCCAGCAGGCCCGGCGGGGGGCCTTATGATGGCTACACCTTC	CASRPGGGPYDGYTF